The entry that follows covers one T cell receptor (beta chain) sequence. V was clipped by 0 bases and J by 5 bases; unmatched bases: 1. The germline V gene has CDR1 LGHDT and CDR2 YNNKEL (reference sequence). CDR3 size: 15 residues. The data were taken from a study of blood T cell repertoires in COVID-19. Overall study context: T cells, B-cell-depleted T cells, or PBMCs supplied cDNA or gDNA.

Under the authors' procedure: Amplified reference gene primers provided the basis for estimating nucleated cell counts. Some clones are missing from TCRdb's copy, which holds only in-frame ones; the method was immunoSEQ multiplex PCR. The DNA was the basis for D and trimming; V, J and clone size are from that table. The sample gives roughly 40,000 clones, 88% of which show up once; approximately 8.8% is in the top ten. V is TRBV3-1 (or the pseudogene TRBV3-2) and J is TRBJ2-1; 10 bases agree with TRBD2. The source of this sequence is a woman aged 70-85 years with acute or convalescent COVID-19. Sequenced material: peripheral blood. CDR3 residues: CASSQDTSGNNEQFF. Written as DNA, the CDR3 is TGTGCCAGCAGCCAAGATACTAGCGGGAACAATGAGCAGTTCTTC.